Listed below are T cell receptor beta chains from one sample, sequenced in a study of T-cell reconstitution after alpha-beta-depleted transplantation in children. Via MiXCR, TCRdb re-called the PCR reads, giving one row per CDR3 protein. The data show some 830,000 distinct CDR3 sequences, 15% to 20% seen once. Sequences were derived from PBMCs, mostly from graft donor cells, sampled 360 days after TCRalphabeta/CD19-depleted stem cell transplant. These TCRs come from a male patient between 5 and 17 years old who had a stem cell transplant for acute lymphoblastic leukemia, so the T cells may come from the graft donor. Each CDR3 is given with its conserved first and last residue. A D gene is named only where the DNA matches it firmly. Only part of the rows carry a size: once, few, many, or a class if the clone is expanded.

J gene,clone size,D gene,V gene,CDR3 DNA,CDR3 protein
TRBJ2-7,.,TRBD1,TRBV27,TGTGCCAGCAGTTCATCCTCTTGGGACAGGGCCTCCTACGAGCAGTACTTC,CASSSSSWDRASYEQYF
TRBJ1-1,few,.,TRBV7-6,TGTGCCAGCATGCTAGGTGAGGACACTGAAGCTTTCTTT,CASMLGEDTEAFF
TRBJ2-2,.,TRBD2,TRBV7-9,TGTGCCAGCAGCTTAAGCGGGGACGTCACCGGGGAGCTGTTTTTT,CASSLSGDVTGELFF
TRBJ2-7,.,TRBD1,TRBV5-1,TGCGCCAGCAGCACGGGACAGGAAACCACCTACGAGCAGTACTTC,CASSTGQETTYEQYF
TRBJ2-1,few,TRBD2,TRBV12-3/TRBV12-4,TGTGCCAGCAGACGTGGGACTAGCGTCAATGAGCAGTTCTTC,CASRRGTSVNEQFF
TRBJ2-1,.,.,TRBV7-3,TGTGCCAGCAGCTTAAGCCTGAAGGTACAGGAGCAGTTCTTC,CASSLSLKVQEQFF
TRBJ2-3,few,.,TRBV25-1,TGTGCCAGCAGTGTCTACCAGGGGAACACAGATACGCAGTATTTT,CASSVYQGNTDTQYF
TRBJ2-7,.,.,TRBV7-6,TGTGCCAGCAGCTTAGGGTCTTACGCGGGGAGCTCCTACGAGCAGTACTTC,CASSLGSYAGSSYEQYF
TRBJ2-7,.,.,TRBV5-6,TGTGCCAGCAGCTTGGGGGCTCTAGGCAGGGGTGTTTACGAGCAGTACTTC,CASSLGALGRGVYEQYF
TRBJ1-3,few,.,TRBV12-3/TRBV12-4,TGTGCCAGCAGTTTAGTCGAAAATCGAAACACCATATATTTT,CASSLVENRNTIYF
TRBJ2-6,.,.,TRBV12-3/TRBV12-4,TGTGCCAGCAGTCAACGACGTATGCCCCGTCTCTCTGGGGCCAACGTCCTGACTTTC,CASSQRRMPRLSGANVLTF
TRBJ2-3,few,.,TRBV12-3/TRBV12-4,TGTGCCAGCAGGATGTTAGCGAAAGATACGCAGTATTTT,CASRMLAKDTQYF
TRBJ2-2,few,.,TRBV7-2,TGTGCCAGCAGCTTAGCTGCCGGCCTGGACACCGGGGAGCTGTTTTTT,CASSLAAGLDTGELFF
TRBJ1-3,.,.,TRBV27,TGTGCCAGCAGTTTAGGTTTATTTAGGTGCTCTGGAAACACCATATATTTT,CASSLGLFRCSGNTIYF
TRBJ2-4,.,.,TRBV29-1,TGCAGCGTGAGACAGGTCCTAGCCAAAAACATTCAGTACTTC,CSVRQVLAKNIQYF
TRBJ1-2,many,.,TRBV14,TGTGCCAGCAGCCAGGTGACAGCCTATGGCTACACCTTC,CASSQVTAYGYTF
TRBJ2-2,few,TRBD1,TRBV20-1,TGCAGTGCAAAGGGACAGGGGGGTGTCACCGGGGAGCTGTTTTTT,CSAKGQGGVTGELFF
TRBJ1-2,few,.,TRBV7-8,TGTGCCAGCAGCTTACTGACAACCTCGGCATATGGCTACACCTTC,CASSLLTTSAYGYTF
TRBJ2-7,.,TRBD2,TRBV7-6,TGTGCCAGCAGCAACTTTTGGACTAGCGGGAGTAAGGACGAGCAGTACTTC,CASSNFWTSGSKDEQYF
TRBJ1-1,.,.,TRBV2,TGTGCCAGCAGTGTTGCCCGCAGGGCCCCTGAAGCTTTCTTT,CASSVARRAPEAFF
TRBJ2-1,.,TRBD2,TRBV12-3/TRBV12-4,TGTGCCAGCAGAACTAGCGGGAGCGGGTCCTACAATGAGCAGTTCTTC,CASRTSGSGSYNEQFF
TRBJ2-1,few,TRBD2,TRBV12-3/TRBV12-4,TGTGCCAGCAGTGCCTCCGGGACTAGCGGGAGGTATGAGCAGTTCTTC,CASSASGTSGRYEQFF
TRBJ2-6,.,TRBD1,TRBV5-5,TGTGCCAGCAGCTCCGACAGGGCTTGGCCCTCTGGGGCCAACGTCCTGACTTTC,CASSSDRAWPSGANVLTF
TRBJ1-3,few,.,TRBV12-3/TRBV12-4,TGTGCCAGCCGGGTGGGCTCTGGAAACACCATATATTTT,CASRVGSGNTIYF
TRBJ2-5,.,.,TRBV4-1,TGCGCCAGCAGCCCCCGTTGGGAGGAGACCCAGTACTTC,CASSPRWEETQYF
TRBJ2-5,.,TRBD2,TRBV27,TGTGCCAGCAGGGCATGGGGAGCGGGAGCGGGGTGGAAACAAGAGACCCAGTACTTC,CASRAWGAGAGWKQETQYF
TRBJ2-3,once,TRBD2,TRBV19,TGTGCCAGTAGTATCTCTCACGGCGGGAGTACGGATACGCAGTATTTT,CASSISHGGSTDTQYF
TRBJ2-1,once,TRBD2,TRBV20-1,TGCAGTGCTAGAGTGCTAGCGGGCGGCTCCTACAATGAGCAGTTCTTC,CSARVLAGGSYNEQFF
TRBJ2-1,many,.,TRBV20-1,TGCAGTGCCCCCCGGAGCACCTCCTACAATGAGCAGTTCTTC,CSAPRSTSYNEQFF